This T cell receptor (beta chain) was sequenced for a study of cytomegalovirus exposure and HLA in healthy donors. Notes on the study in general: In a later analysis, an Asian-associated ancestry cluster reportedly showed fewer N-insertions than the 666-donor mean. Associated with cytomegalovirus, according to the listing, were some 180 TCR beta chains. Later analysis associated a missense DCLRE1C variant with TCR beta V- and J-gene trimming. Later analysis indicated greater clonal expansion among HLA-associated TCR beta chains than among equally common other chains.

Primers for the PCR totalled 60 Vbeta and 13 Jbeta. Method: immunoSEQ multiplex PCR; TCRdb's copy keeps in-frame clones and lacks some. Of about 140,000 clones listed, 73% are singletons. Regarding this clone: What it binds is not known.

Trimming took off 4 bases at V and 1 base at J, with 3 bases between the two ends. Per the germline V gene, CDR1 is PRHDT and CDR2 is FYEKMQ (reference sequence). This CDR3 contains 12 residues. V and J are TRBV13 and TRBJ2-3, with D unresolved. The receptor was isolated from a woman between 40 and 50 years old in good health and CMV-seronegative. Sequencing used PBMCs. DNA for the CDR3: TGTGCCAGCAGCTCCGGCACAGATACGCAGTATTTT. This sequence encodes CASSSGTDTQYF.